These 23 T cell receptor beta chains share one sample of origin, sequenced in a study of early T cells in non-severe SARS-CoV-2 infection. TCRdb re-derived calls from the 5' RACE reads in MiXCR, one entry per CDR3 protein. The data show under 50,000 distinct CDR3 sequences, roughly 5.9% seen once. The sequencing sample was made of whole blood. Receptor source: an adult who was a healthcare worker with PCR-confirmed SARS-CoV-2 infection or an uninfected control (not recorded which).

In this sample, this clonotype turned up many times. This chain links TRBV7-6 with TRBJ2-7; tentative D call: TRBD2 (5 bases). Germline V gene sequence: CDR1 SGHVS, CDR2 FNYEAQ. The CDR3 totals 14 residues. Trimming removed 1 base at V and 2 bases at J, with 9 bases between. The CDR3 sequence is CASSLGSGTYEQYF. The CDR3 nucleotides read TGTGCCAGCAGCTTAGGTTCGGGGACCTACGAGCAGTACTTC. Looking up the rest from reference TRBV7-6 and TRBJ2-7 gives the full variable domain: GAGVSQSPRYKVTKRGQDVALRCDPISGHVSLYWYRQALGQGPEFLTYFNYEAQQDKSGLPNDRFSAERPEGSISTLTIQRTEQRDSAMYRCASSLGSGTYEQYFGPGTRLTVT.

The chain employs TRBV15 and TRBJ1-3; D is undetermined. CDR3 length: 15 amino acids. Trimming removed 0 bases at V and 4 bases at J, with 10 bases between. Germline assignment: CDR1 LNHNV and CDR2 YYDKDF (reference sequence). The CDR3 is CATSRDVRSGNTIYF. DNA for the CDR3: TGTGCCACCAGCAGAGATGTCAGGTCCGGAAACACCATATATTTT.

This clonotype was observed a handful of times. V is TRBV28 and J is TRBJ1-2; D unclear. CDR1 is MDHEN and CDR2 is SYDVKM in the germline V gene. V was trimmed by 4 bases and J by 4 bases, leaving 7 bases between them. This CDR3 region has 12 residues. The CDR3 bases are TGTGCCAGCAGTTCTCGGACCTATGGCTACACCTTC. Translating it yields CASSSRTYGYTF.

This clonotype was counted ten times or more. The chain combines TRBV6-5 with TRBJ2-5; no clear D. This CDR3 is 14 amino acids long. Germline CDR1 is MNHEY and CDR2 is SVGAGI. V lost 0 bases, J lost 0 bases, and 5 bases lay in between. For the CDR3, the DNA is TGTGCCAGCAGTTACTCAGAGTACCAAGAGACCCAGTACTTC. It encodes CASSYSEYQETQYF.

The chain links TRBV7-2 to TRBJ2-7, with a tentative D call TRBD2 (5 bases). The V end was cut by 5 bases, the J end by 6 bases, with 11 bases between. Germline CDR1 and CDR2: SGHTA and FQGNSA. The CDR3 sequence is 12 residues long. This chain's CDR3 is CASSPGKGEQYF. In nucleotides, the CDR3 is TGTGCCAGCAGCCCCGGGAAAGGCGAGCAGTACTTC.

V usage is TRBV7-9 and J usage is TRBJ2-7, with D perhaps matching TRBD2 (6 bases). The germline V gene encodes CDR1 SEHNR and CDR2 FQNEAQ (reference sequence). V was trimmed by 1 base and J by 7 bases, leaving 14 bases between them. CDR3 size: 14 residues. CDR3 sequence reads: CASSLGSVAGEQYF. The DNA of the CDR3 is TGTGCCAGCAGCTTAGGGTCCGTGGCGGGGGAGCAGTACTTC.

The CDR3 here is CSAGPEAGNSYTQYF. The CDR3 DNA sequence: TGCAGTGCCGGGCCGGAAGCGGGAAATAGTTATACGCAGTATTTT. The V gene is TRBV20-1, the J gene TRBJ2-3; TRBD2 matches 7 bases. J was trimmed by 7 bases and V by 6 bases; bases with no gene match: 16. Looked up from germline, CDR1 is DFQATT and CDR2 is SNEGSKA (reference sequence). CDR3 size: 15 residues.

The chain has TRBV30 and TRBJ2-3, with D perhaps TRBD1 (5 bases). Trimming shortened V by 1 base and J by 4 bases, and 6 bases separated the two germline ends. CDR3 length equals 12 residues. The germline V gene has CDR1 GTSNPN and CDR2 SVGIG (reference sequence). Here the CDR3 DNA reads TGTGCCTGGAGTGAGGGGTCAGATACGCAGTATTTT. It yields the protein CAWSEGSDTQYF.

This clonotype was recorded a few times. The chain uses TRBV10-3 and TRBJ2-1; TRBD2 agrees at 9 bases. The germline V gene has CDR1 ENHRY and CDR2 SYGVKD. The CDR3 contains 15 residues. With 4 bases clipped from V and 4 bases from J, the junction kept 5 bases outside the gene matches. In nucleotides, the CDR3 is TGTGCCATCAGTGTCGGGCTAGCGGGGTACAATGAGCAGTTCTTC. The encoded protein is CAISVGLAGYNEQFF.

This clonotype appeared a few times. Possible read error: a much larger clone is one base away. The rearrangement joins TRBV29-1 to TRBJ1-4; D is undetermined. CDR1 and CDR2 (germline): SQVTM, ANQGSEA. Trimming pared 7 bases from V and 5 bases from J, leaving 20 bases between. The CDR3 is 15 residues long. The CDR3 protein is CSDQDPGPPNEKLFF. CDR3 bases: TGCAGCGATCAAGATCCCGGACCGCCAAATGAAAAACTGTTTTTT.

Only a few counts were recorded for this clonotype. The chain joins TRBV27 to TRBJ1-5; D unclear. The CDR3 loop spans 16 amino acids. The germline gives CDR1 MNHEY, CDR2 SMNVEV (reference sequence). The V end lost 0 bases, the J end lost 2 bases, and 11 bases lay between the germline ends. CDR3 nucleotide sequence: TGTGCCAGCAGTTTATCGGCAGCCCCCCGCAATCAGCCCCAGCATTTT. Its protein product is CASSLSAAPRNQPQHF.

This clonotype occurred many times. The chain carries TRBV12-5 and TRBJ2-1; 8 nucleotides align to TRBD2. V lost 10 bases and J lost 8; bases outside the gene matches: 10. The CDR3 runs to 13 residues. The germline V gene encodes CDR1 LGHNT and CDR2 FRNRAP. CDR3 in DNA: TGTGCTACCTTAGCGGGAAATATCCATGAGCAGTTCTTC. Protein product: CATLAGNIHEQFF.

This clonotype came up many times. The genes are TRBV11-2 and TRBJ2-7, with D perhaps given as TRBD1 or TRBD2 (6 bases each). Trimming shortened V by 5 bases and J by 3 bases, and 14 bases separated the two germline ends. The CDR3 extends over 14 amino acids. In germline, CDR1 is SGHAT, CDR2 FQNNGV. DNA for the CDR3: TGTGCCAGCAGCCCGACTAGGGGGGTCTACGAGCAGTACTTC. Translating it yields CASSPTRGVYEQYF.

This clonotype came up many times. In DNA form, the CDR3 reads TGTGCCAGCAGCTTGGCCGAACAGGACTATGGCTACACCTTC. As protein: CASSLAEQDYGYTF. V gene TRBV5-4 combines with J gene TRBJ1-2; D may be TRBD1 (5 bases). Trimming took off 0 bases at V and 3 bases at J, with 9 bases between the two ends. This CDR3 region has 14 residues. From germline, CDR1 is SGHNT and CDR2 YYREEE (reference sequence).

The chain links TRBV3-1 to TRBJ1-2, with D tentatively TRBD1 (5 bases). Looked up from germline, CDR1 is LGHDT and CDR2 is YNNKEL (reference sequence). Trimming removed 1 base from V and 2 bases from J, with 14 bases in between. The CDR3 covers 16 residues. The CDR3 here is CASSQGWGLDNYGYTF. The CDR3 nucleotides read TGTGCCAGCAGCCAAGGATGGGGCCTCGACAACTATGGCTACACCTTC. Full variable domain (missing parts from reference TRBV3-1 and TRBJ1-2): DTAVSQTPKYLVTQMGNDKSIKCEQNLGHDTMYWYKQDSKKFLKIMFSYNNKELIINETVPNRFSPKSPDKAHLNLHINSLELGDSAVYFCASSQGWGLDNYGYTFGSGTRLTVV.

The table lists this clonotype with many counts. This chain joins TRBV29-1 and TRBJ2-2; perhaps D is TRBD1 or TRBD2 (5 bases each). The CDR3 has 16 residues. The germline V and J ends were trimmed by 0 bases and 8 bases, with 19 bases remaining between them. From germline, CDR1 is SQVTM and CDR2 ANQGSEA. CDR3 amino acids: CSVEDHERGVSGELFF. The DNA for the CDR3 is TGCAGCGTTGAAGATCACGAGAGGGGCGTGTCTGGGGAGCTGTTTTTT.

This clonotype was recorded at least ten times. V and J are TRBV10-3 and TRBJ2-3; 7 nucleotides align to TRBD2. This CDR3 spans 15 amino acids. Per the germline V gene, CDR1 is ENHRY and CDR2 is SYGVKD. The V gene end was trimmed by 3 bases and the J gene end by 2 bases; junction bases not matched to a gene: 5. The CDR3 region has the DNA TGTGCCATCAGTGACGGGGGGTCCCCCACAGATACGCAGTATTTT. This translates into CAISDGGSPTDTQYF.

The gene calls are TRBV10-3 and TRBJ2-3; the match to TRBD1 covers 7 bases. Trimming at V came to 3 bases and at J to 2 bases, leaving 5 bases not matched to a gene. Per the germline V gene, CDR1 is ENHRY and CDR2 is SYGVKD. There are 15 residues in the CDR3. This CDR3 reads CAISDPGQSTDTQYF. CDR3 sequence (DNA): TGTGCCATCAGTGACCCGGGACAGTCCACAGATACGCAGTATTTT.

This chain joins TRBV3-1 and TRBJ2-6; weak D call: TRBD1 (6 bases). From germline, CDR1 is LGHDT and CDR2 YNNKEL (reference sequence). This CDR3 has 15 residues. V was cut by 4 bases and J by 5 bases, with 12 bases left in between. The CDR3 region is CASSLDRLRANVLTF. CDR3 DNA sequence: TGTGCCAGCAGCCTTGACAGGCTCAGGGCCAACGTCCTGACTTTC.

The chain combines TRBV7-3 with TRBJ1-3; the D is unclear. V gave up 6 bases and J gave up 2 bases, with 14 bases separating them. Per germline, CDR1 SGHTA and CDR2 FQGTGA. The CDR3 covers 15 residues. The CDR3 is CASRSPGLAGNTIYF. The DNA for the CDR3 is TGTGCCAGCAGAAGCCCTGGGTTAGCTGGAAACACCATATATTTT.

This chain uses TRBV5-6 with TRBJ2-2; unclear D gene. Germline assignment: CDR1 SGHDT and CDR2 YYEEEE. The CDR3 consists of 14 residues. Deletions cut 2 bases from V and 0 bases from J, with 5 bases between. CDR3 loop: CASSFGSNTGELFF. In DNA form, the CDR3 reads TGTGCCAGCAGCTTCGGTTCGAACACCGGGGAGCTGTTTTTT.

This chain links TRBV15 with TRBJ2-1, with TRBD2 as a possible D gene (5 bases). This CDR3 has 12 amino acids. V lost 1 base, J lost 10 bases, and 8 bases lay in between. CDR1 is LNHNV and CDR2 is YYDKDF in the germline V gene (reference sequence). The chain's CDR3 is CATSRVSGEQFF. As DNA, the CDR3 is TGTGCCACCAGCAGAGTGTCGGGGGAGCAGTTCTTC.

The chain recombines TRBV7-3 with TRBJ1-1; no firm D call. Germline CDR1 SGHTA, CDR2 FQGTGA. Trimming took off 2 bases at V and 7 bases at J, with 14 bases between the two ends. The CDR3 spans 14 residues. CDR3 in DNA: TGTGCCAGCAGCTTACGTCTCCCCTTATATGAAGCTTTCTTT. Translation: CASSLRLPLYEAFF. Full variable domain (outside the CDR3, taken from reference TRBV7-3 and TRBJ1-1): GAGVSQTPSNKVTEKGKYVELRCDPISGHTALYWYRQSLGQGPEFLIYFQGTGAADDSGLPNDRFFAVRPEGSVSTLKIQRTERGDSAVYLCASSLRLPLYEAFFGQGTRLTVV.